This T cell receptor beta chain was found in a study of blood T cell repertoires in COVID-19. Study information: COVID-19 samples, acute and convalescent, were from the United States, Italy and Spain. From T cells, B-cell-depleted T cells, or PBMCs came the material, which was cDNA or gDNA.

Under the authors' procedure: Reference gene primer amplification gave nucleated cell count estimates. The data were produced by immunoSEQ multiplex PCR, yet TCRdb's version contains in-frame clones alone and is incomplete. The V and J calls and clone size are taken from that table; D and trimming were inferred from the DNA. The sample lists approximately 200,000 clones, around 83% occurring once. Germline V gives CDR1 SNHLY, CDR2 FYNNEI. This CDR3 region has 13 residues. After removal of 9 bases from V and 5 bases from J, the junction contained 6 bases not matched to a gene. The V and J genes are TRBV2 and TRBJ1-4; 7 nucleotides agree with TRBD1. This TCR was recovered from a woman in her thirties with active or convalescent COVID-19. Sequencing was carried out using peripheral blood. CDR3 in DNA: TGTGCCAGGAAAGAAGGGGGCAATGAAAAACTGTTTTTT. Its translation is CARKEGGNEKLFF.